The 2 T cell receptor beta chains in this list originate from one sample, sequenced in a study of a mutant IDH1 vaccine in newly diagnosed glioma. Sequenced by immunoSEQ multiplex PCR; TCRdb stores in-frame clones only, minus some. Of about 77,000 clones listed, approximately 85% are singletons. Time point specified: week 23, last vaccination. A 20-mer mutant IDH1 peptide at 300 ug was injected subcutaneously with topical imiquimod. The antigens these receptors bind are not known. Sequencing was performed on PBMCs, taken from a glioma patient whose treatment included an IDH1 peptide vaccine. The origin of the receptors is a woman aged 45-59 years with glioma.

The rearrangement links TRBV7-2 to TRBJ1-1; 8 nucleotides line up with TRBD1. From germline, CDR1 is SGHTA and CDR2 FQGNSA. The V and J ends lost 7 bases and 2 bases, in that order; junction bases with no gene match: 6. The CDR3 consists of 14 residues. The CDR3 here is CASTTQGANTEAFF. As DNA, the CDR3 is TGTGCCAGCACTACCCAGGGGGCAAACACTGAAGCTTTCTTT.

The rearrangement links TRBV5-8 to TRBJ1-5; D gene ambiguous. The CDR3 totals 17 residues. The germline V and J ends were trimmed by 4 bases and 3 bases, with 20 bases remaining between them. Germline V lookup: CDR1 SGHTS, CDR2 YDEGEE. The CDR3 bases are TGTGCCAGCAGCCCTGGATCCCTGGCGGGCTTCAATCAGCCCCAGCATTTT. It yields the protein CASSPGSLAGFNQPQHF.